This T cell receptor (beta chain) stems from a study of graft-versus-host responses after intestinal transplantation. Study overall: Each transplant was multivisceral, liver-intestinal, or isolated intestinal. Anti-thymocyte globulin induction preceded 2 to 4 years of tacrolimus and steroid maintenance in all recipients. Study observations and caveats: Allografts of one patient group, those with graft-donor T cell macrochimerism, had high graft-versus-host to host-versus-graft clonal ratios.

A note on this clone: What it binds is unknown.

This table comes from immunoSEQ multiplex PCR, and its TCRdb copy is limited to in-frame clones, with some not included. The sample has 55,000 to 75,000 clones; 75% to 90% are singletons. The V gene's germline CDR1 is SQVTM and CDR2 ANQGSEA. This CDR3 comprises 17 residues. Trimming removed 7 bases at V and 4 bases at J, with 28 bases between. The material sequenced was unstimulated CD4+ T cells sorted from spleen or lymph node cells, taken before transplant. This chain joins TRBV29-1 and TRBJ1-1; unclear D gene. This TCR was recovered from a human donor who was the organ donor for an intestinal transplant. The CDR3, as DNA: TGCAGCGCCAGAATCACCCTTCTGTCCAGAGGGTTCACTGAAGCTTTCTTT. Translation gives CSARITLLSRGFTEAFF. The full variable domain, rest sourced from reference TRBV29-1 and TRBJ1-1, is SAVISQKPSRDICQRGTSLTIQCQVDSQVTMMFWYRQQPGQSLTLIATANQGSEATYESGFVIDKFPISRPNLTFSTLTVSNMSPEDSSIYLCSARITLLSRGFTEAFFGQGTRLTVV.